This TCR beta chain was recovered during a study of blood T cell repertoires in COVID-19. During active infection, Seattle patients enrolled and were then monitored through disease. CDR1 is MDHEN and CDR2 is SYDVKM in the germline V gene. This CDR3 spans 14 amino acids. The V gene lost 3 bases and the J gene lost 11 bases, with 19 bases spanning the gap. Here immunoSEQ multiplex PCR was the method, and the copy in TCRdb shows in-frame clones only, minus some. The sample includes 300,000 to 350,000 clones, about nine tenths of them seen just once. This TCR was recovered from a young man with COVID-19, enrolled during active disease. The chain carries TRBV28 and TRBJ1-1; D is undetermined. Sequencing was performed on peripheral blood. The DNA of the CDR3 is TGTGCCAGCAGTTTGAACCGGAACTACCGCGGGGCTTTCTTT. It is translated as CASSLNRNYRGAFF.